The clone carrying this TCR beta chain was observed once. Enrolment of Seattle patients took place during active infection, and they were followed longitudinally. The data originate from a study of blood T cell repertoires in COVID-19. Study summary: Specimens from acute and convalescent COVID-19 originated in the United States, Italy and Spain.

In the original analysis: Amplifying reference gene primers gave estimates of nucleated cell counts. Using immunoSEQ multiplex PCR, the repertoire was profiled, and TCRdb retains in-frame clones only, with some absent. From that table come the V and J calls and clone size; the DNA was used to work out D and trimming. The sample holds 200,000 to 300,000 clones, around 87% seen once. The receptor's source is a woman in her sixties with COVID-19, enrolled during active disease. Sequencing was done on a sample of peripheral blood.

The CDR3 DNA reads TGTGCCAGCAGCACGGACCCCGGGAGGGATACGCAGTATTTT. Its translation is CASSTDPGRDTQYF. This chain connects TRBV5-4 to TRBJ2-3; 7 bases are shared with TRBD2. The trim removed 4 bases at V and 6 bases at J, leaving 8 bases unmatched. This CDR3 spans 14 amino acids. CDR1 and CDR2 from the germline V gene are SGHNT and YYREEE (reference sequence).